The rows below give T cell receptor beta chains drawn from one sample of a study of cytomegalovirus exposure and HLA in healthy donors. The repertoire was sequenced with immunoSEQ multiplex PCR; TCRdb's copy has only in-frame clones and lacks some. This sample carries about 89,000 clones, 85% of them seen once, and the ten largest clones take about 7.7%. The sequenced sample was PBMCs. The receptor set was obtained from a man aged 35 to 55 in good health and CMV-seropositive. Each CDR3 is given with its conserved first and last residue. Each record gives: clone size, J gene, V gene, D gene, CDR3 length, CDR3 protein, CDR3 DNA. The D gene is left open where the match is weak. The size field is filled for only some rows; it gives once, few, many or a size class.

>-|TRBJ2-1|TRBV5-1|-|13
CASSLGTHNEQFF
TGCGCCAGCAGCCTAGGGACACACAATGAGCAGTTCTTC
>-|TRBJ2-5|TRBV7-9|TRBD2|13
CASSYGGIETQYF
TGTGCCAGCAGCTACGGGGGGATTGAGACCCAGTACTTC
>-|TRBJ2-3|TRBV4-1|TRBD2|19
CASSLTIGTSGGITDTQYF
TGCGCCAGCAGCTTAACAATAGGGACTAGCGGAGGGATCACAGATACGCAGTATTTT
>-|TRBJ2-7|TRBV6-5|-|14
CASSYGQRAYEQYF
TGTGCCAGCAGTTATGGCCAGCGAGCCTACGAGCAGTACTTC
>-|TRBJ1-3|TRBV2|TRBD1|12
CASSGQGDTIYF
TGTGCCAGCAGTGGACAGGGGGACACCATATATTTT
>once|TRBJ1-3|TRBV7-2|TRBD1|17
CASSYPKGGSSGNTIYF
TGTGCCAGCAGTTACCCGAAAGGGGGCAGCTCTGGAAACACCATATATTTT
>-|TRBJ1-1|TRBV5-1|-|14
CASSLAGDSSEAFF
TGCGCCAGCAGCTTGGCCGGGGATTCGTCTGAAGCTTTCTTT
>-|TRBJ1-2|TRBV7-8|-|15
CASSLASGPTGGYTF
TGTGCCAGCAGCTTAGCTTCCGGACCGACGGGGGGCTACACCTTC
>-|TRBJ2-7|TRBV28|TRBD2|15
CASIGRGWGSYEQYF
TGTGCCAGCATTGGGAGGGGATGGGGTTCCTACGAGCAGTACTTC
>-|TRBJ2-3|TRBV19|-|13
CASSKLGADTQYF
TGTGCCAGTAGTAAACTAGGTGCAGATACGCAGTATTTT
>-|TRBJ2-1|TRBV5-4|-|16
CASSLVGFSPSNEQFF
TGTGCCAGCAGCTTGGTTGGTTTCTCCCCGAGTAATGAGCAGTTCTTC
>once|TRBJ1-1|TRBV5-1|TRBD1|15
CASSFVQGGDTEAFF
TGCGCCAGCAGCTTCGTACAGGGGGGGGACACTGAAGCTTTCTTT
>-|TRBJ2-3|TRBV19|TRBD2|17
CASSLGLAGRGTDTQYF
TGTGCCAGTAGTCTGGGACTAGCGGGACGTGGCACAGATACGCAGTATTTT
>-|TRBJ2-7|TRBV5-1|-|14
CASASFGGSYEQYF
TGCGCCAGCGCTTCCTTCGGGGGCTCCTACGAGCAGTACTTC
>-|TRBJ2-7|TRBV5-1|TRBD2|17
CASSPGTSGRAVYEQYF
TGCGCCAGCAGCCCCGGGACTAGCGGGAGGGCCGTATACGAGCAGTACTTC
>-|TRBJ2-7|TRBV6-1|TRBD2|17
CASIDPTRSGRYFEQYF
TGTGCCAGCATTGACCCAACCCGTAGCGGGAGGTATTTTGAGCAGTACTTC
>-|TRBJ2-7|TRBV5-1|TRBD1|15
CASRQGASNVYEQYF
TGCGCCAGCAGACAGGGGGCGTCTAACGTCTACGAGCAGTACTTC
>-|TRBJ2-7|TRBV5-5|-|18
CASRSHSARGPFLYEQYF
TGTGCCAGCAGATCCCATTCCGCCAGGGGCCCTTTTCTCTACGAGCAGTACTTC
>once|TRBJ1-1|TRBV13|TRBD1|12
CASSPNRGEAFF
TGTGCCAGCAGCCCCAACAGGGGGGAAGCTTTCTTT
>-|TRBJ2-7|TRBV6-6|-|12
CASSGQTYEQYF
TGTGCCAGCAGTGGTCAGACCTACGAGCAGTACTTC
>-|TRBJ2-1|TRBV6-5|-|14
CASSYSGSGNEQFF
TGTGCCAGCAGTTACTCCGGGAGTGGCAATGAGCAGTTCTTC
>-|TRBJ1-5|TRBV6-5|-|13
CASSEAFGQPQHF
TGTGCCAGCAGCGAGGCGTTTGGCCAGCCCCAGCATTTT
>-|TRBJ2-2|TRBV4-2|-|17
CASSQEFREANTGELFF
TGTGCCAGCAGCCAAGAGTTCCGGGAAGCGAACACTGGGGAGCTGTTTTTT
>-|TRBJ1-5|TRBV5-1|-|14
CASSLGGGNQPQHF
TGCGCCAGCAGCTTGGGGGGAGGCAATCAGCCCCAGCATTTT
>-|TRBJ2-7|TRBV12-5|TRBD1|11
CASGGTDEQYF
TGTGCTAGTGGTGGGACAGACGAGCAGTACTTC
>-|TRBJ1-1|TRBV6-1|TRBD1|14
CASSEAGRGREAFF
TGTGCCAGCAGTGAAGCGGGAAGGGGGCGTGAAGCTTTCTTT
>-|TRBJ2-3|TRBV7-8|TRBD2|17
CASSSALAGGSTDTQYF
TGTGCCAGCAGCTCGGCGTTAGCGGGGGGTAGCACAGATACGCAGTATTTT
>-|TRBJ1-1|TRBV6-1|-|14
CASSEARGLTEAFF
TGTGCCAGCAGTGAAGCGCGTGGTCTCACTGAAGCTTTCTTT
>-|TRBJ2-7|TRBV5-1|TRBD2|14
CASSFAAGGHEQYF
TGCGCCAGCAGCTTCGCAGCGGGAGGTCACGAGCAGTACTTC
>-|TRBJ2-7|TRBV5-6|-|13
CASSTGTLYEQYF
TGTGCCAGCAGCACCGGGACACTCTACGAGCAGTACTTC
>-|TRBJ2-5|TRBV14|-|14
CASSDQSGAETQYF
TGTGCCAGCAGCGACCAATCAGGGGCAGAGACCCAGTACTTC
>-|TRBJ1-4|TRBV7-9|TRBD1|16
CASSPGQGATNEKLFF
TGTGCCAGCAGCCCGGGACAGGGGGCAACTAATGAAAAACTGTTTTTT
>-|TRBJ1-6|TRBV11-2|TRBD1|14
CASGSRGLGSPLHF
TGTGCCAGCGGGTCCAGGGGGTTGGGGTCACCCCTCCACTTT
>-|TRBJ1-1|TRBV18|TRBD1|15
CASSRGQGGNTEAFF
TGTGCCAGCTCACGGGGACAGGGAGGGAACACTGAAGCTTTCTTT
>-|TRBJ1-6|TRBV5-1|TRBD1|17
CASSLDSGTGLGSPLHF
TGCGCCAGCAGCTTGGATTCCGGGACAGGGCTGGGTTCACCCCTCCACTTT
>-|TRBJ1-4|TRBV4-1|-|16
CASSLRAVSRDEKLFF
TGCGCCAGCAGCCTCAGGGCCGTTTCAAGGGATGAAAAACTGTTTTTT
>-|TRBJ2-3|TRBV11-3|-|15
CASSLPGTSTDTQYF
TGTGCCAGCAGCTTACCGGGTACTAGCACAGATACGCAGTATTTT
>-|TRBJ2-1|TRBV5-8|TRBD2|15
CASSLLAGGPSEQFF
TGTGCCAGCAGCCTGCTAGCGGGGGGGCCCAGTGAGCAGTTCTTC
>-|TRBJ2-1|TRBV18|TRBD2|16
CASSPPSGRTINEQFF
TGTGCCAGCTCCCCGCCGAGCGGGAGAACCATTAATGAGCAGTTCTTC
>-|TRBJ2-7|TRBV7-9|-|14
CASSFSQGGREQYF
TGTGCCAGCAGCTTTAGTCAGGGCGGACGCGAGCAGTACTTC
>-|TRBJ2-7|TRBV5-1|TRBD1|15
CASSLGTGISYEQYF
TGCGCCAGCAGCTTGGGGACAGGGATCTCCTACGAGCAGTACTTC
>-|TRBJ2-7|TRBV23-1|TRBD2|14
CASRGLGESYEQYF
TGCGCCAGCCGGGGACTAGGAGAATCCTACGAGCAGTACTTC
>-|TRBJ1-5|TRBV28|-|16
CASSLETGLSNQPQHF
TGTGCCAGCAGTTTAGAGACAGGCCTAAGCAATCAGCCCCAGCATTTT
>few|TRBJ2-5|TRBV5-1|TRBD1|14
CASSLAGTGETQYF
TGCGCCAGCAGCTTGGCAGGGACAGGAGAGACCCAGTACTTC
>-|TRBJ2-3|TRBV5-1|-|15
CASSTGTAAADTQYF
TGCGCCAGCAGCACAGGGACCGCGGCAGCAGATACGCAGTATTTT
>-|TRBJ2-7|TRBV7-9|TRBD2|15
CASSGLGTRPYEQYF
TGTGCCAGCAGCGGGCTCGGGACTAGACCCTACGAGCAGTACTTC
>-|TRBJ2-7|TRBV15|-|14
CATSRVRDASEQYF
TGTGCCACCAGCAGAGTCAGGGATGCAAGCGAGCAGTACTTC
>-|TRBJ2-3|TRBV4-2|-|14
CASSQDQRPDTQYF
TGTGCCAGCAGCCAAGATCAGCGGCCAGATACGCAGTATTTT
>-|TRBJ1-5|TRBV18|TRBD1|15
CASSQQGALSQPQHF
TGTGCCAGCTCTCAACAGGGGGCGCTTTCTCAGCCCCAGCATTTT
>-|TRBJ2-7|TRBV29-1|-|13
CSVEGAGAYEQYF
TGCAGCGTTGAGGGGGCAGGGGCCTACGAGCAGTACTTC